A single TCR beta chain is shown here with its context. Its target is not known. The data were produced by immunoSEQ multiplex PCR, yet TCRdb's version contains in-frame clones alone and is incomplete. The sample holds 75,000 to 100,000 clones, 91% seen once. The sample belongs to a study of OX40 agonist ivuxolimab in advanced cancers. About the study: Ivuxolimab, an antibody that agonizes OX40 (CD134), was administered to the patients.

Study-wide points: At 0.1 to 3.0 mg/kg, clonal expansion of CD4+ and CD8+ blood T cells had occurred by week 6.

This CDR3 region has 17 residues. V trimming: 2 bases; J trimming: 6 bases; junction bases outside the gene matches: 9. Germline V gene sequence: CDR1 SGHTA, CDR2 FQGNSA. Patients were ruled out by autoimmune disease history or systemic immunosuppression. Sequences were derived from CD4+ or CD8+ T cells sorted from blood, sampled in a trial of the OX40 agonist ivuxolimab. The clonotype was recovered from an adult with an advanced solid tumor such as melanoma, head and neck, liver or kidney cancer. This chain links TRBV7-2 with TRBJ2-1; 11 bases agree with TRBD2. The CDR3 is CASSLFGRGLAGNEQFF. CDR3 nucleotides: TGTGCCAGCAGCTTATTCGGTCGCGGACTAGCGGGCAATGAGCAGTTCTTC.